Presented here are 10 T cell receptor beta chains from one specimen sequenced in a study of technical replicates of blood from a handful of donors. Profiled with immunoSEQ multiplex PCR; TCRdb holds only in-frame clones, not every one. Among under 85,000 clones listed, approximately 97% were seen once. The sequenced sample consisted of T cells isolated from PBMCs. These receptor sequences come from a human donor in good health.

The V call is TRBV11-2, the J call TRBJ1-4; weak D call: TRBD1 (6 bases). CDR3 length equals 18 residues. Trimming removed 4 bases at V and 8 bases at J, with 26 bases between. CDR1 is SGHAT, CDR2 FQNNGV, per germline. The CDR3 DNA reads TGTGCCAGCAGCTCTTTGGCGACGGCCAGGGGTGAAGGAGAAAAACTGTTTTTT. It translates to CASSSLATARGEGEKLFF.

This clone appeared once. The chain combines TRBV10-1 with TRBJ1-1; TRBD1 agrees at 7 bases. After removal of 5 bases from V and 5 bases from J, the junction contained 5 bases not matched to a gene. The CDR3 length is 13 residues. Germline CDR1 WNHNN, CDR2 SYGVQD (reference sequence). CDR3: CASSPRGSTEAFF. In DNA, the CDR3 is TGCGCCAGCAGTCCCAGGGGGAGTACTGAAGCTTTCTTT.

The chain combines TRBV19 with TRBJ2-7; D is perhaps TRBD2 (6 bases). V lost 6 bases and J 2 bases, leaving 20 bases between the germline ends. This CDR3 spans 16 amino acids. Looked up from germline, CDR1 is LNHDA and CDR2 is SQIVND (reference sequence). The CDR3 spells CASSLFPLARTYEQYF. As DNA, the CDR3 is TGTGCCAGTAGCCTCTTCCCGCTAGCGCGTACCTACGAGCAGTACTTC.

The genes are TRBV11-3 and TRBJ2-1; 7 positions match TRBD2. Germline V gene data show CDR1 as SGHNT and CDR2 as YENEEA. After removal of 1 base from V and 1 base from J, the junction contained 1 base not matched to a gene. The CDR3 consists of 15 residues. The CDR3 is CASSLGEGSYNEQFF. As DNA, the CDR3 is TGTGCCAGCAGCTTAGGGGAGGGATCCTACAATGAGCAGTTCTTC.

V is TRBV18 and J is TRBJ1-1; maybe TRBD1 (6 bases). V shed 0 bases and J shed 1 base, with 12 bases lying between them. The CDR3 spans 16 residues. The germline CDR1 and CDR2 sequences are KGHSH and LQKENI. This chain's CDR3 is CASSPPSRQENTEAFF. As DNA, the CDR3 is TGTGCCAGCTCACCACCGTCTCGACAGGAGAACACTGAAGCTTTCTTT.

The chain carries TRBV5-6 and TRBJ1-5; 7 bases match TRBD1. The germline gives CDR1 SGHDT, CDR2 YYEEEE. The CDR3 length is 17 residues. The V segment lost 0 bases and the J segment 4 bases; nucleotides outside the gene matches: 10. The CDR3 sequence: CASSLGAQGVVNQPQHF. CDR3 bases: TGTGCCAGCAGCTTGGGAGCCCAGGGGGTAGTTAATCAGCCCCAGCATTTT.

CDR3 coding DNA: TGTGCCAGCTCACCAAGGGGCGATAGCAATCAGCCCCAGCATTTT. Protein: CASSPRGDSNQPQHF. The V gene is TRBV18, the J gene TRBJ1-5, with D perhaps TRBD1 (5 bases). Germline V gives CDR1 KGHSH, CDR2 LQKENI. The V end was cut by 2 bases, the J end by 0 bases, with 8 bases between. The CDR3 sequence is 15 residues long.

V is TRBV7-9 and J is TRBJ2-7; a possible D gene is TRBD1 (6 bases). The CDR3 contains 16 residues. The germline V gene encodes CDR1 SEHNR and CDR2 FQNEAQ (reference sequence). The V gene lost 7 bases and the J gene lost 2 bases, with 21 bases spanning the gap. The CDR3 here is CASTDYRVAFTYEQYF. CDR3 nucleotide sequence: TGTGCCAGCACCGATTACAGGGTCGCGTTCACCTACGAGCAGTACTTC.

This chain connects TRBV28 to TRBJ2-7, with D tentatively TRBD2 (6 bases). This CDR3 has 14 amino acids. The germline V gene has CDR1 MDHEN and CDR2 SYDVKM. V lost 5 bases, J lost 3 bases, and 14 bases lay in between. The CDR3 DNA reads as TGTGCCAGCAGTATGGGGGGACGGGTCTACGAGCAGTACTTC. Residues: CASSMGGRVYEQYF.

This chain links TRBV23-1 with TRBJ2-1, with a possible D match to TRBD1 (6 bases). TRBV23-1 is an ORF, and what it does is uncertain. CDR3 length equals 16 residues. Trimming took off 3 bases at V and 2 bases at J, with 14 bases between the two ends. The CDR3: CASSHRYREPYNEQFF. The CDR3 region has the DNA TGCGCCAGCAGTCATCGCTACAGGGAACCCTACAATGAGCAGTTCTTC.